The next 8 T cell receptor beta chains were all read from a single sample in a study of CD8 T cells in ankylosing spondylitis. TCRdb recomputed calls from the 5' RACE reads with MiXCR, one row per CDR3 protein. The table shows about 24,000 distinct CDR3 sequences, with approximately 13% occurring only once. Material for sequencing was blood. The source is a male donor with ankylosing spondylitis or in good health (not recorded which).

The V gene is TRBV28, the J gene TRBJ1-1, with D tentatively TRBD1 (6 bases). This CDR3 has 14 amino acids. Germline V lookup: CDR1 MDHEN, CDR2 SYDVKM. V lost 3 bases to trimming and J lost 1 base, with 9 bases between them. The CDR3 reads CASSFPTGNTEAFF. The CDR3, as DNA: TGTGCCAGCAGTTTCCCGACAGGGAACACTGAAGCTTTCTTT.

This clonotype was counted at least ten times. The rearrangement links TRBV15 to TRBJ2-5; 12 bases match TRBD2. The CDR3 has 15 amino acids. CDR1 is LNHNV and CDR2 is YYDKDF in the germline V gene (reference sequence). Unmatched junction bases numbered 6, after V lost 5 bases and J lost 5 bases. This CDR3 is CATSGGLAGGETQYF. In nucleotides, the CDR3 is TGTGCCACCAGCGGGGGACTAGCGGGTGGGGAGACCCAGTACTTC.

This clonotype was detected only a few times. The chain couples TRBV14 to TRBJ2-3, with D perhaps matching TRBD1 (5 bases). V lost 1 base and J 8 bases, leaving 13 bases between the germline ends. This CDR3 spans 14 amino acids. Germline V gene data show CDR1 as SGHDN and CDR2 as FVKESK. DNA of the CDR3: TGTGCCAGCAGCCAAGTGGCAATTAGGGGTACGCAGTATTTT. It encodes CASSQVAIRGTQYF.

This chain connects TRBV20-1 to TRBJ2-7, with TRBD1 identical over 8 bases. The germline CDR1 and CDR2 sequences are DFQATT and SNEGSKA (reference sequence). V lost 6 bases, J lost 4 bases, and 8 bases stayed unmatched. The CDR3 covers 13 residues. CDR3 loop: CSARGPLGYEQYF. The CDR3 DNA reads as TGCAGTGCCAGGGGGCCTCTAGGGTACGAGCAGTACTTC.

This clonotype showed up many times. The chain carries TRBV12-3 or TRBV12-4 and TRBJ2-2, with D maybe TRBD2 (6 bases). The germline V and J ends were trimmed by 2 bases and 4 bases, with 11 bases remaining between them. The CDR3 is 15 residues long. The CDR3 is CASSLSQGGTGELFF. CDR3 DNA: TGTGCCAGCAGTTTAAGCCAGGGAGGCACCGGGGAGCTGTTTTTT.

Many counts were recorded for this clonotype. The chain links TRBV7-2 to TRBJ1-1, with TRBD1 as a possible D gene (5 bases). Trimming pared 2 bases from V and 4 bases from J, leaving 8 bases between. Germline V lookup: CDR1 SGHTA, CDR2 FQGNSA. This CDR3 has 13 residues. Here the CDR3 DNA reads TGTGCCAGCAGCTTAAGCAGGGTCACTGAAGCTTTCTTT. Its protein is CASSLSRVTEAFF. The whole variable domain, remainder taken from reference TRBV7-2 and TRBJ1-1, is GAGVSQSPSNKVTEKGKDVELRCDPISGHTALYWYRQSLGQGLEFLIYFQGNSAPDKSGLPSDRFSAERTGGSVSTLTIQRTQQEDSAVYLCASSLSRVTEAFFGQGTRLTVV.

This clonotype was seen ten or more times. The rearrangement links TRBV29-1 to TRBJ2-4; D gene uncertain. Germline V gene data show CDR1 as SQVTM and CDR2 as ANQGSEA. Trimming took off 5 bases at V and 6 bases at J, with 11 bases between the two ends. This CDR3 has 12 residues. The CDR3 DNA follows: TGCAGCGTTAGGACGGTGGGAAACATTCAGTACTTC. Amino acid sequence: CSVRTVGNIQYF.

This clonotype was picked up many times. The chain carries TRBV7-2 and TRBJ2-2, with 7 positions matching TRBD1. V lost 5 bases and J lost 9; bases outside the gene matches: 9. The CDR3 has 14 amino acids. Germline V CDR1 and CDR2: SGHTA, FQGNSA. The CDR3 DNA follows: TGTGCCAGCAGCGCCGACAGGGTTGTCCGGGAGCTGTTTTTT. Translated: CASSADRVVRELFF.